Listed here are 26 T cell receptor beta chains from one sample, sequenced in a study of blood T cells in healthy people across ages. A J-beta primer mix and a sample-barcoded 5' primer were used in a second PCR of about 7 to 12 cycles. Using its own MiXCR run on the 5' RACE reads, TCRdb lists one record per CDR3 protein. The sample yields roughly 560,000 distinct CDR3 sequences, nearly 25% seen once. These data were also filed under a second study, of T cells of mothers and their children.

Sequenced input: blood. The receptors were gathered from a boy aged 5-17 years in good health.

This clonotype was counted at least ten times. This chain connects TRBV3-1 to TRBJ2-5; the D is unclear. This CDR3 has 14 residues. V was clipped by 0 bases and J by 11 bases, with 16 bases between them. Germline lookup yields CDR1 LGHDT and CDR2 YNNKEL (reference sequence). The CDR3: CASSQDRPHTEQYF. CDR3 bases: TGTGCCAGCAGCCAAGATCGCCCCCATACGGAGCAGTACTTC.

In this sample, this clonotype turned up a few times. The V call is TRBV29-1, the J call TRBJ2-5; no firm D call. Per germline, CDR1 SQVTM and CDR2 ANQGSEA. V was clipped by 1 base and J by 4 bases, with 19 bases between them. This CDR3 region has 16 residues. The CDR3 DNA sequence: TGCAGCGTTGAAGCCACCCACGAGTTCTCCCCAGAGACCCAGTACTTC. Encoded protein: CSVEATHEFSPETQYF.

The chain couples TRBV12-3 or TRBV12-4 to TRBJ2-3, with 10 bases identical to TRBD2. The CDR3 runs 16 residues. The junction had 5 bases not matched to a gene; V was cut back by 1 base and J by 4 bases. The chain's CDR3 is CASSLGSGGFPDTQYF. CDR3 coding DNA: TGTGCCAGCAGTTTAGGTAGCGGGGGGTTCCCAGATACGCAGTATTTT.

The J gene is TRBJ2-7, the V gene TRBV5-1; 14 positions match TRBD2. There are 17 residues in the CDR3. From germline, CDR1 is SGHRS and CDR2 YFSETQ. The V segment lost 4 bases and the J segment 5 bases; nucleotides outside the gene matches: 11. The DNA for the CDR3 is TGCGCCAGCAGCCGGACTAGCGGGGGGCCCTTAAATGACGAGCAGTACTTC. Residues: CASSRTSGGPLNDEQYF.

This clonotype turned up a few times. This rearrangement joins TRBV9 to TRBJ2-1, with TRBD2 matching over 8 bases. The tail of the sequence fits TRBJ2-7 better, so the J call may be wrong. CDR3 size: 15 residues. Germline CDR1 is SGDLS and CDR2 is YYNGEE. CDR3: CASSLFSSGPYEQYF. CDR3 bases: TGTGCCAGCAGCCTATTTTCTAGCGGGCCATACGAGCAGTACTTC.

The chain employs TRBV6-6 and TRBJ2-2, with 7 bases aligning to TRBD2. Germline V gives CDR1 MNHNY, CDR2 SVGAGI (reference sequence). Trimming cost V 6 bases and J 5 bases; bases outside gene matches: 6. The CDR3 has 14 amino acids. CDR3 region: CASSGLGRTGELFF. As DNA, the CDR3 is TGTGCCAGCAGCGGACTAGGGCGGACCGGGGAGCTGTTTTTT.

This sequence joins TRBV20-1 and TRBJ1-5; 9 nucleotides align to TRBD1. Germline CDR1 DFQATT, CDR2 SNEGSKA (reference sequence). With 0 bases clipped from V and 9 bases from J, the junction kept 6 bases outside the gene matches. There are 14 residues in the CDR3. CDR3 sequence (DNA): TGCAGTGCTAGAGAGGGACAGGGCGGTCCGCCCCAGCATTTT. This encodes CSAREGQGGPPQHF.

The genes are TRBV5-5 and TRBJ1-4, with D hard to call. V lost 0 bases to trimming and J lost 7 bases, with 7 bases between them. The CDR3 runs to 13 residues. Germline assignment: CDR1 SGHKS and CDR2 YYEKEE (reference sequence). The CDR3 protein is CASSLATVEKLFF. DNA of the CDR3: TGTGCCAGCAGCTTGGCCACGGTTGAAAAACTGTTTTTT.

The chain recombines TRBV27 with TRBJ2-7; tentatively, D is TRBD2 (5 bases). CDR3 size: 13 residues. Trimming shortened V by 3 bases and J by 4 bases, and 10 bases separated the two germline ends. Germline V lookup: CDR1 MNHEY, CDR2 SMNVEV (reference sequence). CDR3 nucleotide sequence: TGTGCCAGCAGTTTTGCTAGCAGTTACGAGCAGTACTTC. Protein sequence: CASSFASSYEQYF.

The chain employs TRBV7-9 and TRBJ2-1; 10 bases line up with TRBD1. Germline CDR1 reads SEHNR; CDR2 reads FQNEAQ (reference sequence). J lost 11 bases, V lost 4 bases, and 5 bases had no gene match. The CDR3 is made up of 13 amino acids. The CDR3 spells CASSSDRGTQQFF. The CDR3 coding sequence is TGTGCCAGCAGCTCGGACAGGGGGACTCAGCAGTTCTTC.

This rearrangement joins TRBV30 to TRBJ2-2; no definite D call. Germline CDR1 reads GTSNPN; CDR2 reads SVGIG (reference sequence). This CDR3 is 13 amino acids long. The V end was cut by 1 base, the J end by 1 base, with 4 bases between. CDR3 in DNA: TGTGCCTGGAGTGCCCAGAACACCGGGGAGCTGTTTTTT. It is translated as CAWSAQNTGELFF.

This clonotype was recorded a few times. In this CDR3 the conserved last residue, phenylalanine or tryptophan, is missing, so a read error is likely. The chain carries TRBV7-9 and TRBJ1-2; possible D gene TRBD1, 6 bases. The CDR3 runs to 15 residues. Trimming took 1 base from V and 4 from J, leaving 13 bases between them. The germline V gene encodes CDR1 SEHNR and CDR2 FQNEAQ (reference sequence). CDR3 nucleotide sequence: TGTGCCAGCAGCTTAGAACAGGGTGGTGTCTATGGCTACACCCTC. This translates into CASSLEQGGVYGYTL.

This clonotype showed up many times. The chain has TRBV29-1 and TRBJ2-7, with no clear D. This CDR3 is 11 amino acids long. Germline CDR1 SQVTM, CDR2 ANQGSEA. V lost 3 bases, J lost 0 bases, and 3 bases lay in between. The CDR3, as DNA: TGCAGCGTTGAGGGCTCCTACGAGCAGTACTTC. This translates into CSVEGSYEQYF.

There are a few counts of this clonotype. This chain joins TRBV11-2 and TRBJ2-5; 9 bases map to TRBD2. The end of the DNA is better explained by TRBJ2-1, so the J call may be wrong. Germline values: CDR1 SGHAT, CDR2 FQNNGV. This CDR3 is 16 amino acids long. The CDR3 sequence: CASSSLASGDNNEQFF. The DNA for the CDR3 is TGTGCCAGCAGCTCACTCGCTAGCGGGGACAACAATGAGCAGTTCTTC.

A few counts support this clonotype. CDR3 DNA: TGTGCCACCAGTGATCCTAGCGAGAGCGAGACCCAGTACTTC. This sequence encodes CATSDPSESETQYF. J is TRBJ2-5 and V is TRBV24-1; a possible D gene is TRBD2 (6 bases). Germline CDR1 reads KGHDR; CDR2 reads SFDVKD. The CDR3 sequence is 14 residues long. Trimming took 3 bases from V and 5 from J, leaving 12 bases between them.

The rearrangement joins TRBV15 to TRBJ2-4; TRBD1 matches 8 bases. This CDR3 region has 16 residues. Trimming cost V 3 bases and J 1 base; bases outside gene matches: 5. Per the germline V gene, CDR1 is LNHNV and CDR2 is YYDKDF (reference sequence). The CDR3: CATSSIDRGAKNIQYF. The CDR3 DNA is TGTGCCACCAGCAGCATCGACAGGGGTGCCAAAAACATTCAGTACTTC.

This clonotype was seen a few times. V gene TRBV28 combines with J gene TRBJ1-1, with a tentative D call TRBD1 (6 bases). Trimming pared 4 bases from V and 8 bases from J, leaving 35 bases between. The CDR3 has 20 amino acids. From germline, CDR1 is MDHEN and CDR2 SYDVKM. The CDR3 region is CASSSTTGCSGCGWGVEAFF. CDR3 sequence (DNA): TGTGCCAGCAGTTCTACTACAGGGTGTAGTGGGTGTGGATGGGGGGTCGAAGCTTTCTTT.

The V gene is TRBV30, the J gene TRBJ2-7; D is unclear. CDR1 is GTSNPN and CDR2 is SVGIG in the germline V gene (reference sequence). The CDR3 sequence is 13 residues long. The germline V and J ends were trimmed by 0 bases and 3 bases, with 9 bases remaining between them. This chain's CDR3 is CAWSVLVSYEQYF. The DNA for the CDR3 is TGTGCCTGGAGTGTCCTAGTAAGCTACGAGCAGTACTTC. Based on the CDR3 plus reference TRBV30 and TRBJ2-7, the full variable domain is SQTIHQWPATLVQPVGSPLSLECTVEGTSNPNLYWYRQAAGRGLQLLFYSVGIGQISSEVPQNLSASRPQDRQFILSSKKLLLSDSGFYLCAWSVLVSYEQYFGPGTRLTVT.

The chain combines TRBV18 with TRBJ2-4; 7 bases align to TRBD2. Trimming removed 6 bases from V and 1 base from J; junction bases left unmatched: 15. The CDR3 extends over 18 amino acids. CDR1 is KGHSH and CDR2 is LQKENI in the germline V gene. CDR3 residues: CASSFRARGEEAKNIQYF. The CDR3 DNA reads TGTGCCAGCTCCTTTCGAGCTCGGGGGGAAGAGGCCAAAAACATTCAGTACTTC.

The chain recombines TRBV4-3 with TRBJ2-7, with TRBD1 matching 10 bases. V was pared by 1 base and J by 3 bases, with 3 bases of the junction left unmatched. CDR1 is LGHNA, CDR2 YSLEER, per germline. The CDR3 sequence is 15 residues long. CDR3 in DNA: TGCGCCAGCAGCCAAGGACAGGGGGCATACTACGAGCAGTACTTC. Protein sequence: CASSQGQGAYYEQYF.

This clonotype turned up a few times. V usage is TRBV6-6 and J usage is TRBJ2-7; 7 bases match TRBD1. Germline values: CDR1 MNHNY, CDR2 SVGAGI (reference sequence). There are 14 residues in the CDR3. The J segment lost 2 bases and the V segment lost 6 bases, leaving 7 bases of the junction unmatched. The chain's CDR3 is CASRLQGNPYEQYF. For the CDR3, the DNA is TGTGCCAGCAGATTACAGGGGAACCCCTACGAGCAGTACTTC.

V usage is TRBV11-2 and J usage is TRBJ2-7, with 9 bases lining up with TRBD1. Germline V gene data show CDR1 as SGHAT and CDR2 as FQNNGV. Trimming took 5 bases from V and 0 from J; bases not matched to a gene: 5. CDR3 length equals 15 residues. The CDR3 DNA sequence: TGTGCCAGCAGCATCGGGACAGGGCTCTCCTACGAGCAGTACTTC. Translated, it gives CASSIGTGLSYEQYF.

This clonotype has only a few counts. The V call is TRBV4-3, the J call TRBJ2-1; 9 positions match TRBD2. CDR1 is LGHNA and CDR2 is YSLEER in the germline V gene. Trimming at V came to 0 bases and at J to 7 bases, leaving 7 bases not matched to a gene. The CDR3 is 16 amino acids. The CDR3 coding sequence is TGCGCCAGCAGCCAAGATCGAGCGGGGGGCGGTAATGAGCAGTTCTTC. Encoded protein: CASSQDRAGGGNEQFF.

This clonotype was seen a few times. This chain uses TRBV29-1 with TRBJ2-1; TRBD1 matches at 10 bases. The length of the CDR3 is 15 residues. V shed 6 bases and J 0 bases; nucleotides not matched to a gene: 5. CDR1 is SQVTM and CDR2 is ANQGSEA in the germline V gene. The CDR3 here is CSVERTGGSYNEQFF. CDR3 nucleotide sequence: TGCAGCGTGGAGCGGACAGGGGGCTCCTACAATGAGCAGTTCTTC.

The chain is built from TRBV9 and TRBJ2-7; D is unclear. V gave up 0 bases and J gave up 2 bases, with 12 bases separating them. CDR3 size: 15 residues. Germline-derived CDR1 and CDR2 are SGDLS and YYNGEE. CDR3 sequence: CASSVATGTPYEQYF. The DNA of the CDR3 is TGTGCCAGCAGCGTAGCTACGGGCACTCCCTACGAGCAGTACTTC. The whole variable domain, filled in from reference TRBV9 and TRBJ2-7, reads DSGVTQTPKHLITATGQRVTLRCSPRSGDLSVYWYQQSLDQGLQFLIQYYNGEERAKGNILERFSAQQFPDLHSELNLSSLELGDSALYFCASSVATGTPYEQYFGPGTRLTVT.

A word on this clonotype: Mismatch with germline at one junction end may stem from a read error. The chain carries TRBV7-7 and TRBJ2-7, with D tentatively TRBD1 (5 bases). Germline V gene data show CDR1 as SSHAT and CDR2 as FNYEAQ (reference sequence). The CDR3 has 15 amino acids. CDR3 sequence (DNA): TGTGCTAGCAGCCCCGCCGGGCAGGGCATCTACGAGCAGTACTTC. Translating it yields CASSPAGQGIYEQYF.